The clone carrying this T cell receptor beta chain was detected ten times or more. Its antigen is unidentified. The CDR3 has 14 residues. V was pared by 6 bases and J by 5 bases, with 13 bases between. The sample is drawn from a study of T-cell reconstitution after alpha-beta-depleted transplantation in children. Library preparation (for TCRbeta) was performed with unique molecular identifiers. MiXCR, run by TCRdb on the PCR reads, gives a single entry per CDR3 protein. The sample consists of around 300,000 distinct CDR3 sequences, 11% of them appearing once. Study observations and caveats: For some patients, TCRbeta diversity was high at day 60 because of recipient T cells and thymic progenitors that survived. Most T-cell counts and diversity one year after the transplant came from T cells that were newly produced.

The origin of this receptor is a male patient aged 2 to 10 who had a stem cell transplant for chronic granulomatous disease, so the T cells may come from the graft donor. Sequencing used peripheral blood, obtained 180 days after TCRalphabeta/CD19-depleted stem cell transplant. V usage is TRBV12-3 or TRBV12-4 and J usage is TRBJ2-2; D possibly corresponds to TRBD2 (6 bases). CDR3 sequence (DNA): TGTGCCAGCAGCCCCAAGGCGGGAACCGGGGAGCTGTTTTTT. This sequence encodes CASSPKAGTGELFF.